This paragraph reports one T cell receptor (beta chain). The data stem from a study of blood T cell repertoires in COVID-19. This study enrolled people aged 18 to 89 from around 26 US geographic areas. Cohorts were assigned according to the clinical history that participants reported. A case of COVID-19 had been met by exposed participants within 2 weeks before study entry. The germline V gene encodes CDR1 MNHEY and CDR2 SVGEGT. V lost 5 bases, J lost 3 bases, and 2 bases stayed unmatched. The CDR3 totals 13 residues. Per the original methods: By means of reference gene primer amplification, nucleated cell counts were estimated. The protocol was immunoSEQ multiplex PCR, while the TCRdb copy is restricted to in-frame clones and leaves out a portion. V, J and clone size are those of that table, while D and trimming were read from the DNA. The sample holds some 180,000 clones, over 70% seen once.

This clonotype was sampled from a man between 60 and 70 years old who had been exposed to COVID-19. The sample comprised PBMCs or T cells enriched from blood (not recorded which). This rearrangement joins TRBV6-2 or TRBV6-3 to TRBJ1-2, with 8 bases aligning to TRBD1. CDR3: CASSETGDYGYTF. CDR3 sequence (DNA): TGTGCCAGCAGTGAGACAGGGGACTATGGCTACACCTTC.